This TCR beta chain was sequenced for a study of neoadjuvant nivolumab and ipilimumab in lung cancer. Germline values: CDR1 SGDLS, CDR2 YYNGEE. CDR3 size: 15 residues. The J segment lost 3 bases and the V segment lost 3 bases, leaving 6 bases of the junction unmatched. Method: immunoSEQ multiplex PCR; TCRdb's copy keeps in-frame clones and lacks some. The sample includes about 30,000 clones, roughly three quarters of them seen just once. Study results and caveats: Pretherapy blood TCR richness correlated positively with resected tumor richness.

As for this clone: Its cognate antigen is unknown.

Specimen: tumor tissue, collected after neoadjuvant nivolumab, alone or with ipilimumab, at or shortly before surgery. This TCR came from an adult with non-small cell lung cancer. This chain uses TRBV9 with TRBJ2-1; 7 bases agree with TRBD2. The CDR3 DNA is TGTGCCAGCAGCGAGACTAGCCAACTCTACAATGAGCAGTTCTTC. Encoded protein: CASSETSQLYNEQFF. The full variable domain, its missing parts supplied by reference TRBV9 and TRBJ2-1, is DSGVTQTPKHLITATGQRVTLRCSPRSGDLSVYWYQQSLDQGLQFLIQYYNGEERAKGNILERFSAQQFPDLHSELNLSSLELGDSALYFCASSETSQLYNEQFFGPGTRLTVL.